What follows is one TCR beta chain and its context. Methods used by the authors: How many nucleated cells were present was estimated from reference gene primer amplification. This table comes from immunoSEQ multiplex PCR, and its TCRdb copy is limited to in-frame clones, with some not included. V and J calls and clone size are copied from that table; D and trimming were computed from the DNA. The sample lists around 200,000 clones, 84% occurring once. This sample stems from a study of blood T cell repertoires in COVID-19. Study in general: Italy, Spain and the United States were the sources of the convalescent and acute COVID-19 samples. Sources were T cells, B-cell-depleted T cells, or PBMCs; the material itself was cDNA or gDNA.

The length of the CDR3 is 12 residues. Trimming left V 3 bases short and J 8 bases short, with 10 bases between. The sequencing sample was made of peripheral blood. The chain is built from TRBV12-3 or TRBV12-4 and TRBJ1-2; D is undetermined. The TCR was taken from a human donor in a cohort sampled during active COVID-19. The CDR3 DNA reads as TGTGCCAGCAGTTTTTCTCTTGGCGGCTACACCTTC. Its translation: CASSFSLGGYTF.